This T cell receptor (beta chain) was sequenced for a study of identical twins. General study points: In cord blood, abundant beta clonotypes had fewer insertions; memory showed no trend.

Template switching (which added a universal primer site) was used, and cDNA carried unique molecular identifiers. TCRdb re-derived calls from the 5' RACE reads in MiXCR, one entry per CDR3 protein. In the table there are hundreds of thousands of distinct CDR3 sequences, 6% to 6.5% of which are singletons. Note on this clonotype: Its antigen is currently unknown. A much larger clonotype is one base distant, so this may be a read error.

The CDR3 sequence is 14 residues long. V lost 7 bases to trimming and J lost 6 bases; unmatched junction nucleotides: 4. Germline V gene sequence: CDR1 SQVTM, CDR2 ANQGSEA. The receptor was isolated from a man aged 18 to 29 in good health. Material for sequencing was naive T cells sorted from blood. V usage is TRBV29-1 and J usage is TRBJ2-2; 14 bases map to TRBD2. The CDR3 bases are TGCAGCGCGGGGACTAGCGGGAGCGCCGGGGAGCTGTTTTTT. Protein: CSAGTSGSAGELFF.